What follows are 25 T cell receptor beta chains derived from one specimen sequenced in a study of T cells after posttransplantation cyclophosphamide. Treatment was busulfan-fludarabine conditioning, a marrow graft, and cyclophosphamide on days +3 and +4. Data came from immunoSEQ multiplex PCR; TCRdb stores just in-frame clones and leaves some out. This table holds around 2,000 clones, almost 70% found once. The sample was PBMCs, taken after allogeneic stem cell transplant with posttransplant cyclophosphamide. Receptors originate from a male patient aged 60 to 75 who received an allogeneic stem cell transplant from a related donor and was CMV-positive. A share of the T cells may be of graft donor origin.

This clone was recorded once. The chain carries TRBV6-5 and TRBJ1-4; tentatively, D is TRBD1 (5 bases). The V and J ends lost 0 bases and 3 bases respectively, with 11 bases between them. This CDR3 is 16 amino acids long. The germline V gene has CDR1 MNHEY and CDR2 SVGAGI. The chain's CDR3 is CASSYSPGGPNEKLFF. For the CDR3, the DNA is TGTGCCAGCAGTTACTCTCCCGGGGGTCCTAATGAAAAACTGTTTTTT.

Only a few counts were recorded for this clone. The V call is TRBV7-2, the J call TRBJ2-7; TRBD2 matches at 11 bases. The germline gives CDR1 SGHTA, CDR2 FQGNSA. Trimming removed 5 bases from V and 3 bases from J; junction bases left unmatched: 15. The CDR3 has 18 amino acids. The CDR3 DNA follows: TGTGCCAGCAGCCATGGAACTAGCGGGAGAAGGGTGGGCTACGAGCAGTACTTC. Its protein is CASSHGTSGRRVGYEQYF.

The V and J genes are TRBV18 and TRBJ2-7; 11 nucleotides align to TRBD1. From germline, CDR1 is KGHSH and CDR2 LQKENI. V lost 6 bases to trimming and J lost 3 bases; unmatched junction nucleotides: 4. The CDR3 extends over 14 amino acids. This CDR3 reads CASSRTGGSYEQYF. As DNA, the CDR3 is TGTGCCAGCTCGCGGACAGGGGGCAGCTACGAGCAGTACTTC.

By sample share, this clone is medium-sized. The CDR3 DNA is TGCGCCAGCAGTGAGGGCGGGAGGGCCTACGAGCAGTACTTC. Translated, it gives CASSEGGRAYEQYF. The V and J genes are TRBV10-1 and TRBJ2-7; 9 bases fit TRBD2. This CDR3 comprises 14 residues. Germline CDR1 is WNHNN and CDR2 is SYGVQD (reference sequence). V gave up 2 bases and J gave up 2 bases; unmatched junction bases: 1.

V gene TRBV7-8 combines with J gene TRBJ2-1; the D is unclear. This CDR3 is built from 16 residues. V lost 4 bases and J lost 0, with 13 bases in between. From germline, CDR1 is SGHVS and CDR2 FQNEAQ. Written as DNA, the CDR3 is TGTGCCAGCAGCTCCACTCGGGTCGTCTCCTACAATGAGCAGTTCTTC. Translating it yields CASSSTRVVSYNEQFF.

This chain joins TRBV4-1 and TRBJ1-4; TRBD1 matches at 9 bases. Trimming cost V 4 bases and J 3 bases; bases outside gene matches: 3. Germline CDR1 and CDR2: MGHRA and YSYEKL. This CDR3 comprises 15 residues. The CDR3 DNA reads TGCGCCAGCAGCCTCAGACAGGGGGCTAATGAAAAACTGTTTTTT. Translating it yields CASSLRQGANEKLFF.

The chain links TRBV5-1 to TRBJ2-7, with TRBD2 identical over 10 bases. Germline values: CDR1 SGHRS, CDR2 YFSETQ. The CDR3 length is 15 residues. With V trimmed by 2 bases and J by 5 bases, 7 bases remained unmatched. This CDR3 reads CASSFGSGGAHEQYF. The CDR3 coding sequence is TGCGCCAGCAGCTTCGGGAGCGGGGGGGCCCACGAGCAGTACTTC.

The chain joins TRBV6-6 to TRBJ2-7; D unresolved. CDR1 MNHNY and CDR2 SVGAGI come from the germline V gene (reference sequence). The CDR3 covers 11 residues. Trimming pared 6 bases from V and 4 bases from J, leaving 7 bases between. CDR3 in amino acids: CASSVSYEQYF. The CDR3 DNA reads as TGTGCCAGCAGCGTTTCTTACGAGCAGTACTTC.

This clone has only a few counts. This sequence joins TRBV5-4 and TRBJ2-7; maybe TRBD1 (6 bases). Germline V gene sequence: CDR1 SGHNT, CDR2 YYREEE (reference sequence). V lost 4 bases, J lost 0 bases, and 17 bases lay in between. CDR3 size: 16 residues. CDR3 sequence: CASSRRRGESSYEQYF. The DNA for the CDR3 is TGTGCCAGCAGCAGACGCAGGGGCGAGAGCTCCTACGAGCAGTACTTC.

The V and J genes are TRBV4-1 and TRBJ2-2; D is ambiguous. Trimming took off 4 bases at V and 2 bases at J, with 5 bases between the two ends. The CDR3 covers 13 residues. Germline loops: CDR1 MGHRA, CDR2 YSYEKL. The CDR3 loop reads CASSPTNTGELFF. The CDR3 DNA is TGCGCCAGCAGCCCCACTAACACCGGGGAGCTGTTTTTT.

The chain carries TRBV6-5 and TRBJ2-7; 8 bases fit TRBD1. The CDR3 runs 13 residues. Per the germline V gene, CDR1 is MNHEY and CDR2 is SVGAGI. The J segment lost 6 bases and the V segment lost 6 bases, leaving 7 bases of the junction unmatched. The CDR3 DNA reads TGTGCCAGCAGGACCCAGGGGGCGCGCGAGCAGTACTTC. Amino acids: CASRTQGAREQYF.

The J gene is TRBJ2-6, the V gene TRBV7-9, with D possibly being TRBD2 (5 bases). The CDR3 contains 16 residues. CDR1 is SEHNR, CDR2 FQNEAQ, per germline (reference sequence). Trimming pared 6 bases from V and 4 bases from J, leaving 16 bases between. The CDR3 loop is CASRPREGLGANVLTF. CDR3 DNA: TGTGCCAGCAGGCCTCGGGAAGGGTTAGGGGCCAACGTCCTGACTTTC.

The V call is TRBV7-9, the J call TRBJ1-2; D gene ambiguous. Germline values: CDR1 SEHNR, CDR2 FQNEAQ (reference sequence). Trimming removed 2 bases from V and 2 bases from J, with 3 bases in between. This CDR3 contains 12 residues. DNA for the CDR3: TGTGCCAGCAGCTTACAAAACTATGGCTACACCTTC. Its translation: CASSLQNYGYTF.

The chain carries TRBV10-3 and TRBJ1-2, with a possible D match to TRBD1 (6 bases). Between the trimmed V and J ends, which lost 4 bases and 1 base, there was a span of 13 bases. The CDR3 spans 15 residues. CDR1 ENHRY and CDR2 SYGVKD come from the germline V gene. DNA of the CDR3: TGTGCCATCAGTGCAGACAGGTCCCTTAACTATGGCTACACCTTC. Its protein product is CAISADRSLNYGYTF.

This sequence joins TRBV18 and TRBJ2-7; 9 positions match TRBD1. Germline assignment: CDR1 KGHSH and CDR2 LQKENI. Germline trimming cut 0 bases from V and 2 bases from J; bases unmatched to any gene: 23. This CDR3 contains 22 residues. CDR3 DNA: TGTGCCAGCTCACCACCGACAGGGGACAGGGAAGCTGGCGGAACGCGGCCCTACGAGCAGTACTTC. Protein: CASSPPTGDREAGGTRPYEQYF.

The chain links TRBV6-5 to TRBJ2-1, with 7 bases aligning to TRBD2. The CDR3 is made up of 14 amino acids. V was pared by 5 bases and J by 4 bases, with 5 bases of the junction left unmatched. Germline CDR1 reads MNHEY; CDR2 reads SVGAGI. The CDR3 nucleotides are TGTGCCAGCAGTCGTAATAGCGGGTACAATGAGCAGTTCTTC. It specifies CASSRNSGYNEQFF.

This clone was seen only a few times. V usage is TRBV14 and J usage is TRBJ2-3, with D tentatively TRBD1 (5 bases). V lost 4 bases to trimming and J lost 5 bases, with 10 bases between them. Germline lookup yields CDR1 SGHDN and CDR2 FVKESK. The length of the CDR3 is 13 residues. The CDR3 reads CASSLQGLDTQYF. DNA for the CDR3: TGTGCCAGCAGCCTCCAGGGTTTAGATACGCAGTATTTT. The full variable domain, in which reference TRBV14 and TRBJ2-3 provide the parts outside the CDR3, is EAGVTQFPSHSVIEKGQTVTLRCDPISGHDNLYWYRRVMGKEIKFLLHFVKESKQDESGMPNNRFLAERTGGTYSTLKVQPAELEDSGVYFCASSLQGLDTQYFGPGTRLTVL.

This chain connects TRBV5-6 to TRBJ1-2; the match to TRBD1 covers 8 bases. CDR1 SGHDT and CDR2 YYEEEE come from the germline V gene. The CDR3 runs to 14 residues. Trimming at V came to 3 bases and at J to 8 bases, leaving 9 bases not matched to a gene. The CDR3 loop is CASSWDRTTSGYTF. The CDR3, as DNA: TGTGCCAGCAGCTGGGACAGGACCACCTCCGGCTACACCTTC.

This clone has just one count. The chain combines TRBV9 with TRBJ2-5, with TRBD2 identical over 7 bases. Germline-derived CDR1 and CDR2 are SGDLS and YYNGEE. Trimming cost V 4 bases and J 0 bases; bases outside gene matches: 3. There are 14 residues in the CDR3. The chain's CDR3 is CASSLSGYQETQYF. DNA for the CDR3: TGTGCCAGCAGCCTTAGCGGGTACCAAGAGACCCAGTACTTC.

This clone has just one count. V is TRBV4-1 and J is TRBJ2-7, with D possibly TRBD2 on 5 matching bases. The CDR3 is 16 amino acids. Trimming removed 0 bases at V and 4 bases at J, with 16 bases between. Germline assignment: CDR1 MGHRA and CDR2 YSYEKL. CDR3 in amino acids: CASSQELRRLQYEQYF. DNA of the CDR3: TGCGCCAGCAGCCAAGAACTAAGGAGGCTACAATACGAGCAGTACTTC.

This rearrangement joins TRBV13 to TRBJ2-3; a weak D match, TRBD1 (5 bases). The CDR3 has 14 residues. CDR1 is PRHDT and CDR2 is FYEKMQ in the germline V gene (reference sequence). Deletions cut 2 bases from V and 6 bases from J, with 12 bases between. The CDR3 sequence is CASSLWGKGDTQYF. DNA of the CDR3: TGTGCCAGCAGCTTATGGGGCAAAGGTGATACGCAGTATTTT.

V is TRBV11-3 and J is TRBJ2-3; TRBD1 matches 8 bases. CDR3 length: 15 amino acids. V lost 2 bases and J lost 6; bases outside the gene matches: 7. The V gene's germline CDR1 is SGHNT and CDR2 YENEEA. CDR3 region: CASSLLQGALDTQYF. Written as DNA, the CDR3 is TGTGCCAGCAGCTTACTGCAGGGGGCCTTGGATACGCAGTATTTT.

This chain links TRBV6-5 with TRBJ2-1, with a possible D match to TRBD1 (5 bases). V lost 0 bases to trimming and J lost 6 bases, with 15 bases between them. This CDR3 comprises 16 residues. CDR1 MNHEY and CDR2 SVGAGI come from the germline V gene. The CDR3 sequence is CASSYSIMGLVNEQFF. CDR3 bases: TGTGCCAGCAGTTACTCGATAATGGGGCTGGTCAATGAGCAGTTCTTC.

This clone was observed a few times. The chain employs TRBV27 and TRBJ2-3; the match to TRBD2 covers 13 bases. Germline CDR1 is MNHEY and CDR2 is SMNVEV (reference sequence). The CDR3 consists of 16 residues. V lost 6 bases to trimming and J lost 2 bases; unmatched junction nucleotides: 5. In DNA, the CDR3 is TGTGCCAGCAGAAGACTAGCGGGGGGAAACACAGATACGCAGTATTTT. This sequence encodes CASRRLAGGNTDTQYF.

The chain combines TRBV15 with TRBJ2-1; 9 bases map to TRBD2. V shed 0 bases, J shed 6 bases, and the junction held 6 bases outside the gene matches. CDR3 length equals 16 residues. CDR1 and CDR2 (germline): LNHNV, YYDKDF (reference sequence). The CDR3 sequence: CATSRDLAGLRNEQFF. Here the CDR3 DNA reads TGTGCCACCAGCAGAGACCTAGCGGGACTGCGCAATGAGCAGTTCTTC.